The 7 T cell receptor beta chains below all came from one sample that was sequenced in a study of T cell clones after liver transplantation. Clones were sequenced by immunoSEQ multiplex PCR, and TCRdb holds only the in-frame ones, with some missing. The sample lists roughly 80,000 clones, around 78% seen once, with 2.5% to 3% in the top ten. The material sequenced was CD4+ T cells from blood, taken at the 22-month timepoint. Receptor source: a human patient who received a liver transplant. Some of the T cells may derive from the graft donor.

The chain is built from TRBV9 and TRBJ1-4; 8 bases align to TRBD1. The CDR3 extends over 14 amino acids. The germline V gene has CDR1 SGDLS and CDR2 YYNGEE. V was pared by 4 bases and J by 6 bases, with 5 bases of the junction left unmatched. CDR3 sequence reads: CASSPDRGDEKLFF. The CDR3 nucleotides are TGTGCCAGCAGCCCAGACAGGGGTGATGAAAAACTGTTTTTT.

V usage is TRBV2 and J usage is TRBJ2-3; perhaps TRBD1 as D (6 bases). From germline, CDR1 is SNHLY and CDR2 FYNNEI. The V gene lost 6 bases and the J gene lost 3 bases, with 16 bases spanning the gap. The CDR3 length is 15 residues. The CDR3 protein is CASSPQGKVTDTQYF. The CDR3 region has the DNA TGTGCCAGCAGCCCGCAGGGGAAGGTAACAGATACGCAGTATTTT. The whole variable domain, filled in from reference TRBV2 and TRBJ2-3, reads EPEVTQTPSHQVTQMGQEVILRCVPISNHLYFYWYRQILGQKVEFLVSFYNNEISEKSEIFDDQFSVERPDGSNFTLKIRSTKLEDSAMYFCASSPQGKVTDTQYFGPGTRLTVL.

The chain employs TRBV7-2 and TRBJ2-2, with D perhaps assigned TRBD1 or TRBD2 (6 bases each). V was pared by 3 bases and J by 4 bases, with 9 bases between. The CDR3 spans 14 residues. Looked up from germline, CDR1 is SGHTA and CDR2 is FQGNSA. The CDR3 here is CASSLGGSTGELFF. The CDR3, as DNA: TGTGCCAGCAGCTTGGGGGGCTCCACCGGGGAGCTGTTTTTT.

The DNA of the CDR3 is TGTGCCAGCAGCGTCAGCTGGATCGGTCGGACCATATATTTT. Translation: CASSVSWIGRTIYF. The chain is built from TRBV9 and TRBJ1-3; D not resolved. Germline V gene data show CDR1 as SGDLS and CDR2 as YYNGEE. CDR3 size: 14 residues. Trimming left V 2 bases short and J 10 bases short, with 16 bases between.

V is TRBV14 and J is TRBJ2-7; D remains ambiguous. The V end was cut by 1 base, the J end by 6 bases, with 7 bases between. The CDR3 sequence is 12 residues long. The germline CDR1 and CDR2 sequences are SGHDN and FVKESK. This chain's CDR3 is CASSQAWREQYF. DNA for the CDR3: TGTGCCAGCAGCCAAGCGTGGCGCGAGCAGTACTTC.

The chain couples TRBV6-6 to TRBJ1-1, with TRBD1 matching 7 bases. V gave up 2 bases and J gave up 2 bases; unmatched junction bases: 5. The CDR3 length is 15 residues. CDR1 is MNHNY, CDR2 SVGAGI, per germline (reference sequence). CDR3 sequence (DNA): TGTGCCAGCAGTTACCCACAGGGGACTAACACTGAAGCTTTCTTT. Protein sequence: CASSYPQGTNTEAFF.

This clone was observed a handful of times. The rearrangement uses TRBV2 and TRBJ2-5; D is ambiguous. This CDR3 region has 13 residues. Germline assignment: CDR1 SNHLY and CDR2 FYNNEI. V gave up 6 bases and J gave up 1 base, with 9 bases separating them. CDR3 nucleotides: TGTGCCAGCAGCGCACTCCGCCAAGAGACCCAGTACTTC. Its translation: CASSALRQETQYF. The entire variable domain, with the rest obtained from reference TRBV2 and TRBJ2-5, is as follows: EPEVTQTPSHQVTQMGQEVILRCVPISNHLYFYWYRQILGQKVEFLVSFYNNEISEKSEIFDDQFSVERPDGSNFTLKIRSTKLEDSAMYFCASSALRQETQYFGPGTRLLVL.